Below, 11 T cell receptor beta chains from the same sample are listed, as sequenced in a study of blood T cell repertoires in COVID-19. The data were produced by immunoSEQ multiplex PCR, yet TCRdb's version contains in-frame clones alone and is incomplete. The table has tens of thousands of clones, roughly 88% seen once. The sample consisted of peripheral blood. The receptors originated from a man between 25 and 39 years old with acute or convalescent COVID-19.

The chain joins TRBV6-4 to TRBJ2-3, with D maybe TRBD1 (6 bases). V lost 2 bases and J lost 5, with 14 bases in between. The CDR3 contains 15 residues. Germline values: CDR1 MRHNA, CDR2 SNTAGT. CDR3 sequence: CASSDQGLSGDTQYF. The DNA for the CDR3 is TGTGCCAGCAGTGACCAGGGGCTTAGTGGAGATACGCAGTATTTT.

V is TRBV19 and J is TRBJ1-5, with unresolved D. The CDR3 contains 15 residues. Trimming pared 7 bases from V and 6 bases from J, leaving 19 bases between. Looked up from germline, CDR1 is LNHDA and CDR2 is SQIVND (reference sequence). Here the CDR3 DNA reads TGTGCCAGTACCCCGGGAGTACGGCGGGGTCAGCCCCAGCATTTT. Protein sequence: CASTPGVRRGQPQHF.

V gene TRBV5-1 combines with J gene TRBJ2-1; D is unclear. This CDR3 is built from 14 residues. Trimming cost V 2 bases and J 3 bases, with 9 bases left between them. Germline V gene lookup returns CDR1 SGHRS and CDR2 YFSETQ. CDR3 amino acids: CASSLASRYNEQFF. The CDR3 bases are TGCGCCAGCAGCTTAGCATCCCGCTACAATGAGCAGTTCTTC.

CDR3 sequence reads: CATSDFDSSYNEQFF. Here the CDR3 DNA reads TGTGCCACCAGTGATTTTGACAGCTCCTACAATGAGCAGTTCTTC. The J gene is TRBJ2-1, the V gene TRBV24-1, with D possibly TRBD1 on 5 matching bases. This CDR3 spans 15 amino acids. Germline-derived CDR1 and CDR2 are KGHDR and SFDVKD. Trimming took off 1 base at V and 0 bases at J, with 6 bases between the two ends.

The rearrangement uses TRBV29-1 and TRBJ2-5; no reliable D call. Per the germline V gene, CDR1 is SQVTM and CDR2 is ANQGSEA. The germline V and J ends were trimmed by 6 bases and 4 bases, with 12 bases remaining between them. The length of the CDR3 is 12 residues. CDR3 sequence reads: CSVRLGGETQYF. CDR3 nucleotides: TGCAGCGTCAGACTCGGCGGAGAGACCCAGTACTTC.

This chain uses TRBV10-3 with TRBJ2-7; 10 bases agree with TRBD2. V shed 5 bases and J 4 bases; nucleotides not matched to a gene: 17. CDR3 length equals 18 residues. Germline CDR1 is ENHRY and CDR2 is SYGVKD. The CDR3 region is CAISSSSGLAGDGYEQYF. The CDR3 nucleotides are TGTGCCATCAGTTCGTCGAGTGGTCTAGCGGGAGACGGGTACGAGCAGTACTTC.

This chain links TRBV9 with TRBJ1-1; D ambiguous. V was trimmed by 3 bases and J by 1 base, leaving 10 bases between them. Germline V gene data show CDR1 as SGDLS and CDR2 as YYNGEE. The CDR3 is 14 amino acids. The CDR3 DNA sequence: TGTGCCAGCAGCGGCCCGGCGGAGAACACTGAAGCTTTCTTT. It yields the protein CASSGPAENTEAFF.

The chain couples TRBV7-6 to TRBJ1-3; 7 bases map to TRBD1. The CDR3 has 16 amino acids. V gave up 5 bases and J gave up 0 bases; unmatched junction bases: 7. Germline V gene data show CDR1 as SGHVS and CDR2 as FNYEAQ. CDR3 sequence (DNA): TGTGCCAGCAGCCGCAGACAGGGTTTCTCTGGAAACACCATATATTTT. This translates into CASSRRQGFSGNTIYF.

The sample holds a few counts of this clone. This chain joins TRBV9 and TRBJ2-1, with D tentatively TRBD2 (5 bases). The V and J ends lost 4 bases and 6 bases respectively, with 23 bases between them. CDR1 is SGDLS, CDR2 YYNGEE, per germline. The CDR3 is made up of 17 amino acids. The DNA for the CDR3 is TGTGCCAGCAGCCCTCGGTTGGGCGGAGGACCATTCAATGAGCAGTTCTTC. The encoded protein is CASSPRLGGGPFNEQFF. Looking up the rest from reference TRBV9 and TRBJ2-1 gives the full variable domain: DSGVTQTPKHLITATGQRVTLRCSPRSGDLSVYWYQQSLDQGLQFLIQYYNGEERAKGNILERFSAQQFPDLHSELNLSSLELGDSALYFCASSPRLGGGPFNEQFFGPGTRLTVL.

The J gene is TRBJ1-5, the V gene TRBV5-5, with D possibly TRBD1 on 5 matching bases. Germline V gene lookup returns CDR1 SGHKS and CDR2 YYEKEE (reference sequence). This CDR3 has 15 residues. Trimming shortened V by 1 base and J by 3 bases, and 11 bases separated the two germline ends. The CDR3 coding sequence is TGTGCCAGCAGCTTGACCCCGGGACTCAATCAGCCCCAGCATTTT. Translation: CASSLTPGLNQPQHF.

The chain combines TRBV5-4 with TRBJ2-5, with 8 bases identical to TRBD1. Unmatched junction bases numbered 13, after V lost 4 bases and J lost 5 bases. Looked up from germline, CDR1 is SGHNT and CDR2 is YYREEE (reference sequence). The CDR3 length is 16 residues. The CDR3 nucleotides are TGTGCCAGCAGCCCCGAAGGGACAGGTGGGTCGGAGACCCAGTACTTC. The encoded protein is CASSPEGTGGSETQYF. Filled out from reference TRBV5-4 and TRBJ2-5, the complete variable domain reads ETGVTQSPTHLIKTRGQQVTLRCSSQSGHNTVSWYQQALGQGPQFIFQYYREEENGRGNFPPRFSGLQFPNYSSELNVNALELDDSALYLCASSPEGTGGSETQYFGPGTRLLVL.